The clone carrying this TCR beta chain came up many times. Its cognate antigen is unknown. This record comes from a study of human T cells and chemical hapten exposure. Findings and limits, study-wide: Higher patch test scores went with higher counts of PT1 expanded TCRs. With DPC sensitization, TCRs exceeding 1 in 1000 frequency showed no change.

Time point described: patch test 3, about 24 weeks after DPC sensitization. Treatment here: therapeutic diphenylcyclopropenone sensitization with weekly scalp DPC. CDR3 size: 14 residues. V was trimmed by 4 bases and J by 1 base, leaving 11 bases between them. The germline V gene encodes CDR1 SGHRS and CDR2 YFSETQ. The library attached unique molecular identifiers to individual cDNA molecules. A single record per CDR3 protein comes from TCRdb applying MiXCR to the RACE reads. The repertoire consists of under 55,000 distinct CDR3 sequences, with roughly 10% occurring once and the leading ten covering over 15%.

The source is a woman aged 40 to 50 with alopecia areata. Some clones in this sample may be carry-over from other donors' samples. The sequencing here drew on whole blood, taken in connection with sensitization to the hapten diphenylcyclopropenone (DPC). V and J are TRBV5-1 and TRBJ2-5; D may be TRBD1 (5 bases). CDR3 sequence: CASSHRQIQETQYF. CDR3 DNA: TGCGCCAGCAGCCACCGACAGATCCAAGAGACCCAGTACTTC.